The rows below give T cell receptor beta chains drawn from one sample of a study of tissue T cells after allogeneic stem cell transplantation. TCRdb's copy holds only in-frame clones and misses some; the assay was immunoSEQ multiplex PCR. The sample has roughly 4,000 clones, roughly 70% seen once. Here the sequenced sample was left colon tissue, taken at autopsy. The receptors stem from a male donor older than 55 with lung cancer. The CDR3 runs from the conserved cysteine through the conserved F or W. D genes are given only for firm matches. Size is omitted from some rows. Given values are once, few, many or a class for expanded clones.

CDR3: CASSRATSGQKLFF; DNA: TGTGCCAGCAGTCGTGCCACGAGTGGGCAAAAACTGTTTTTT; D: -; size: -; V: TRBV7-2; J: TRBJ1-4
CDR3: CASSIGTSGGTDTQYF; DNA: TGCGCCAGCAGCATTGGGACTAGCGGGGGCACAGATACGCAGTATTTT; D: TRBD2; size: -; V: TRBV5-1; J: TRBJ2-3
CDR3: CASSLGRGKNEKLFF; DNA: TGTGCCAGCAGCTTAGGTCGGGGGAAGAATGAAAAACTGTTTTTT; D: -; size: -; V: TRBV13; J: TRBJ1-4
CDR3: CASPQWEYSPGELFF; DNA: TGCGCCAGCCCTCAATGGGAGTATTCCCCCGGGGAGCTGTTTTTT; D: -; size: -; V: TRBV23-1; J: TRBJ2-2
CDR3: CAWSRGTQETQYF; DNA: TGTGCCTGGAGTCGGGGGACCCAAGAGACCCAGTACTTC; D: -; size: -; V: TRBV30; J: TRBJ2-5
CDR3: CASSFGRDNGYTF; DNA: TGCGCCAGCAGCTTTGGTAGAGACAATGGCTACACCTTC; D: -; size: few; V: TRBV5-1; J: TRBJ1-2
CDR3: CAISESPDSYGYTF; DNA: TGTGCCATCAGTGAGTCGCCAGACTCCTATGGCTACACCTTC; D: -; size: -; V: TRBV10-3; J: TRBJ1-2
CDR3: CASSVGPGTNYGYTF; DNA: TGTGCCAGCAGCGTAGGTCCCGGGACTAACTATGGCTACACCTTC; D: -; size: -; V: TRBV9; J: TRBJ1-2
CDR3: CSVVNLGNTIYF; DNA: TGCAGCGTCGTAAACCTTGGAAACACCATATATTTT; D: -; size: few; V: TRBV29-1; J: TRBJ1-3
CDR3: CASSLRERDTQYF; DNA: TGTGCCAGCAGCTTACGGGAGAGGGATACGCAGTATTTT; D: -; size: -; V: TRBV7-3; J: TRBJ2-3
CDR3: CSVAYTLAGVTDTQYF; DNA: TGCAGCGTTGCTTATACGCTAGCGGGAGTCACAGATACGCAGTATTTT; D: TRBD2; size: -; V: TRBV29-1; J: TRBJ2-3
CDR3: CASSGDRGRETQYF; DNA: TGTGCCAGCAGTGGGGACAGGGGGCGCGAGACCCAGTACTTC; D: TRBD1; size: -; V: TRBV2; J: TRBJ2-5
CDR3: CASSFGGEGTEAFF; DNA: TGCGCCAGCAGCTTTGGCGGTGAGGGCACTGAAGCTTTCTTT; D: -; size: few; V: TRBV5-1; J: TRBJ1-1
CDR3: CASSLGRNSGANVLTF; DNA: TGTGCCAGTAGTCTGGGACGTAACTCTGGGGCCAACGTCCTGACTTTC; D: -; size: -; V: TRBV19; J: TRBJ2-6
CDR3: CASSQVLTLESAASTDTQYF; DNA: TGCGCCAGCAGCCAAGTTCTCACCCTGGAGTCGGCGGCTAGCACAGATACGCAGTATTTT; D: -; size: -; V: TRBV4-3; J: TRBJ2-3
CDR3: CSVVTGWAQPQHF; DNA: TGCAGCGTTGTTACAGGATGGGCTCAGCCCCAGCATTTT; D: -; size: -; V: TRBV29-1; J: TRBJ1-5
CDR3: CASSTRTGVFQPQHF; DNA: TGTGCCAGCAGCACCAGGACAGGGGTATTTCAGCCCCAGCATTTT; D: TRBD1; size: -; V: TRBV7-2; J: TRBJ1-5
CDR3: CASSSTGVQETQYF; DNA: TGTGCCAGCAGCTCAACAGGGGTACAAGAGACCCAGTACTTC; D: TRBD1; size: -; V: TRBV7-9; J: TRBJ2-5
CDR3: CASSMGTLNTEAFF; DNA: TGTGCCAGTAGTATGGGCACATTGAACACTGAAGCTTTCTTT; D: -; size: once; V: TRBV19; J: TRBJ1-1
CDR3: CASSLAGGPRYNEQFF; DNA: TGTGCCAGCAGTCTAGCGGGAGGGCCACGTTACAATGAGCAGTTCTTC; D: TRBD2; size: -; V: TRBV27; J: TRBJ2-1
CDR3: CASSPAGVAYEQYF; DNA: TGCGCCAGCAGCCCAGCGGGGGTCGCCTACGAGCAGTACTTC; D: TRBD2; size: -; V: TRBV4-1; J: TRBJ2-7
CDR3: CASSLDGTVSPLHF; DNA: TGTGCCAGCAGCTTGGATGGGACAGTTTCACCCCTCCACTTT; D: TRBD1; size: once; V: TRBV5-4; J: TRBJ1-6
CDR3: CASSNRYEQYF; DNA: TGTGCCAGCAGCAACCGTTACGAGCAGTACTTC; D: -; size: -; V: TRBV21-1; J: TRBJ2-7
CDR3: CASSVQGATGEKLFF; DNA: TGTGCCAGCAGCGTACAGGGGGCGACGGGTGAAAAACTGTTTTTT; D: TRBD1; size: few; V: TRBV9; J: TRBJ1-4
CDR3: CASSLGREYEQYF; DNA: TGTGCCAGCAGCTTAGGCAGGGAATACGAGCAGTACTTC; D: -; size: -; V: TRBV7-2; J: TRBJ2-7
CDR3: CASSLVGGSYEQYF; DNA: TGCGCCAGCAGCTTGGTTGGGGGCTCCTACGAGCAGTACTTC; D: -; size: -; V: TRBV5-1; J: TRBJ2-7
CDR3: CASSPGQGRTDTQYF; DNA: TGTGCCAGCAGCCCGGGACAGGGAAGGACAGATACGCAGTATTTT; D: TRBD1; size: -; V: TRBV11-3; J: TRBJ2-3
CDR3: CASSLRDRGSPLHF; DNA: TGTGCCAGCAGCCTCCGGGACAGGGGTTCACCCCTCCACTTT; D: TRBD1; size: -; V: TRBV5-4; J: TRBJ1-6
CDR3: CASSPSGTSYEQYF; DNA: TGTGCCAGCAGCCCTAGCGGGACATCCTACGAGCAGTACTTC; D: TRBD2; size: -; V: TRBV7-2; J: TRBJ2-7
CDR3: CASSLVERAFNEQFF; DNA: TGTGCCAGCAGCTTGGTCGAGCGGGCCTTCAATGAGCAGTTCTTC; D: -; size: -; V: TRBV5-4; J: TRBJ2-1
CDR3: CASRGLAGSNTGELFF; DNA: TGTGCCAGCAGGGGACTAGCGGGCTCTAACACCGGGGAGCTGTTTTTT; D: TRBD2; size: once; V: TRBV7-2; J: TRBJ2-2
CDR3: CASSPNPDTSYEQYF; DNA: TGTGCCAGCAGCCCCAACCCGGACACCTCCTACGAGCAGTACTTC; D: -; size: -; V: TRBV4-2; J: TRBJ2-7
CDR3: CASSPLLAGGIDEQFF; DNA: TGTGCCAGCTCACCACTCCTAGCGGGGGGGATAGATGAGCAGTTCTTC; D: TRBD2; size: -; V: TRBV18; J: TRBJ2-1
CDR3: CASSPGQSKETQYF; DNA: TGTGCCAGCAGTCCCGGACAGTCAAAAGAGACCCAGTACTTC; D: -; size: -; V: TRBV28; J: TRBJ2-5
CDR3: CASRKGTGRYEQYF; DNA: TGTGCCAGCAGGAAGGGGACAGGTAGATACGAGCAGTACTTC; D: TRBD1; size: -; V: TRBV25-1; J: TRBJ2-7
CDR3: CAAGGTANTGELFF; DNA: TGTGCCGCAGGTGGGACAGCGAACACCGGGGAGCTGTTTTTT; D: TRBD1; size: few; V: TRBV11-2; J: TRBJ2-2
CDR3: CASSSHILTSGDEQFF; DNA: TGTGCCAGCAGTTCTCATATTCTTACTAGCGGCGATGAGCAGTTCTTC; D: TRBD2; size: -; V: TRBV28; J: TRBJ2-1
CDR3: CASSFGGVEAFF; DNA: TGTGCCAGCAGCTTTGGGGGGGTGGAAGCTTTCTTT; D: -; size: -; V: TRBV5-6; J: TRBJ1-1
CDR3: CASSHRTYSHGYTF; DNA: TGTGCCAGCAGCCATAGGACCTACTCTCATGGCTACACCTTC; D: -; size: few; V: TRBV3-1/TRBV3-2; J: TRBJ1-2
CDR3: CASSSALANEQFF; DNA: TGTGCCAGCAGTTCGGCCCTAGCGAATGAGCAGTTCTTC; D: -; size: -; V: TRBV6-2/TRBV6-3; J: TRBJ2-1
CDR3: CASSEGQGAVTMTEAFF; DNA: TGTGCCAGCAGCGAGGGACAGGGGGCGGTGACGATGACTGAAGCTTTCTTT; D: TRBD1; size: -; V: TRBV9; J: TRBJ1-1
CDR3: CASSLERAGVDTQYF; DNA: TGCGCCAGCAGCCTCGAGCGGGCAGGGGTAGATACGCAGTATTTT; D: -; size: -; V: TRBV4-3; J: TRBJ2-3
CDR3: CASRYGQGPYYGYTF; DNA: TGTGCCAGCAGATACGGGCAGGGACCTTACTATGGCTACACCTTC; D: -; size: once; V: TRBV27; J: TRBJ1-2
CDR3: CASSPQGTSGYEQYF; DNA: TGTGCCAGCAGCCCCCAAGGGACTAGCGGGTACGAGCAGTACTTC; D: TRBD2; size: -; V: TRBV7-3; J: TRBJ2-7
CDR3: CATSDQDYGYTF; DNA: TGTGCCACCAGTGACCAAGACTATGGCTACACCTTC; D: -; size: -; V: TRBV24-1; J: TRBJ1-2
CDR3: CASSQGLQQPQHF; DNA: TGTGCCAGCAGCCAAGGATTACAGCAGCCCCAGCATTTT; D: -; size: -; V: TRBV3-1/TRBV3-2; J: TRBJ1-5
CDR3: CASGLLVSTGELFF; DNA: TGTGCCAGCGGGCTATTGGTTTCCACCGGGGAGCTGTTTTTT; D: -; size: once; V: TRBV2; J: TRBJ2-2
CDR3: CASSVQGRTGELFF; DNA: TGTGCCAGCTCAGTCCAGGGTCGGACCGGGGAGCTGTTTTTT; D: -; size: -; V: TRBV18; J: TRBJ2-2
CDR3: CASSEAGLLPRYGYTF; DNA: TGTGCCAGCAGTGAAGCAGGCCTTTTGCCGCGCTATGGCTACACCTTC; D: -; size: few; V: TRBV6-1; J: TRBJ1-2